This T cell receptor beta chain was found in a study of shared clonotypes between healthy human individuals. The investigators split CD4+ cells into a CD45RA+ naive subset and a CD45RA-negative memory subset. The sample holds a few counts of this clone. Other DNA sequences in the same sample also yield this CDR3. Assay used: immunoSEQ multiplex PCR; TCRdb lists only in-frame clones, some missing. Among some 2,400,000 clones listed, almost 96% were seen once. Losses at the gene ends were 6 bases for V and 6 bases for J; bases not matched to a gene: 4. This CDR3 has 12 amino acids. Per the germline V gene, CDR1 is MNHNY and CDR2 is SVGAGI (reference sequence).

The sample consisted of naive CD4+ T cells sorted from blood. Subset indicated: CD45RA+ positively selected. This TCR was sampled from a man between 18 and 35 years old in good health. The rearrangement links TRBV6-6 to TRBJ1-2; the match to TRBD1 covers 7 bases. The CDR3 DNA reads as TGTGCCAGCAGCGGCACAGGGGATGGCTACACCTTC. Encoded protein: CASSGTGDGYTF.